One and the same sample provided the 25 T cell receptor beta chains below, sequenced in a study of T cells expressing NK-cell markers. TCRdb reprocessed the 5' RACE reads and keeps a single row for each CDR3 protein, giving no DNA. The sample spans roughly 390,000 distinct CDR3 sequences; the ten largest clones claim over 4%. The sample was blood T cells: a sorted CD56 or NKG2C T cell subset, CD4+ or CD8+ T cells, or bulk PBMC T cells (not recorded which). The receptor set was obtained from a man aged 18 to 69 in good health.

The chain uses TRBV27 and TRBJ2-3; TCRdb reports TRBD2, a call that lacks DNA to check it against. The length of the CDR3 is 15 residues. Looked up from germline, CDR1 is MNHEY and CDR2 is SMNVEV (reference sequence). CDR3 in amino acids: CASSYGPGRTDTQYF.

The chain links TRBV27 to TRBJ2-3; TCRdb designates TRBD2, a call that cannot be tested without DNA. CDR1 is MNHEY, CDR2 SMNVEV, per germline (reference sequence). The CDR3 runs 16 residues. The CDR3 sequence: CASSTGLAGGGDTQYF.

V gene TRBV7-9 combines with J gene TRBJ2-7; TCRdb lists TRBD1, though no DNA is available to test this call. CDR1 and CDR2 from the germline V gene are SEHNR and FQNEAQ (reference sequence). This CDR3 region has 13 residues. The CDR3 loop is CASTRDRNYEQYF. Drawing the rest from reference TRBV7-9 and TRBJ2-7, the complete variable domain is DTGVSQNPRHKITKRGQNVTFRCDPISEHNRLYWYRQTLGQGPEFLTYFQNEAQLEKSRLLSDRFSAERPKGSFSTLEIQRTEQGDSAMYLCASTRDRNYEQYFGPGTRLTVT.

This chain links TRBV20-1 with TRBJ1-5. This CDR3 region has 14 residues. Germline CDR1 and CDR2: DFQATT and SNEGSKA (reference sequence). CDR3 region: CSARDGQAGIAQHF.

The chain carries TRBV5-1 and TRBJ1-6; TCRdb's D call of TRBD1 is untestable without DNA. CDR1 and CDR2 from the germline V gene are SGHRS and YFSETQ. The CDR3 covers 16 residues. The chain's CDR3 is CASSLQGRGDNSPLHF.

This chain joins TRBV6-5 and TRBJ2-1; TCRdb proposes TRBD2, but this gene call is untestable without DNA. The germline V gene has CDR1 MNHEY and CDR2 SVGAGI. The length of the CDR3 is 15 residues. CDR3: CASSSGGGAYNEQFF.

The chain is built from TRBV7-9 and TRBJ2-4; TCRdb designates TRBD2, a call that cannot be tested without DNA. This CDR3 comprises 14 residues. Looked up from germline, CDR1 is SEHNR and CDR2 is FQNEAQ (reference sequence). Here the CDR3 reads CASSLTDGGNIQYF.

The chain is built from TRBV27 and TRBJ1-3. The germline V gene has CDR1 MNHEY and CDR2 SMNVEV (reference sequence). This CDR3 is 15 amino acids long. CDR3 amino acids: CASSLSEVGGNTIYF.

The chain has TRBV9 and TRBJ2-1; TCRdb's assignment of TRBD2 cannot be checked, as there is no DNA. Germline V gene data show CDR1 as SGDLS and CDR2 as YYNGEE. The CDR3 consists of 15 residues. The CDR3 region is CASSVGTLRVDEQFF.

The CDR3 reads CSARDRQGLANEKLFF. The chain recombines TRBV20-1 with TRBJ1-4; without DNA, the TCRdb call of TRBD1 cannot be checked. This CDR3 comprises 16 residues. Germline lookup yields CDR1 DFQATT and CDR2 SNEGSKA (reference sequence).

The CDR3 region is CASRASGVGNQPQHF. The chain uses TRBV12-3 or TRBV12-4 and TRBJ1-5. This CDR3 spans 15 amino acids.

The rearrangement links TRBV5-1 to TRBJ1-2; TCRdb outputs TRBD1, but without DNA this stays unchecked. CDR1 and CDR2 (germline): SGHRS, YFSETQ. This CDR3 comprises 14 residues. The CDR3 loop reads CASSLEGQGVGYTF. Full variable domain (remainder filled in from reference TRBV5-1 and TRBJ1-2): KAGVTQTPRYLIKTRGQQVTLSCSPISGHRSVSWYQQTPGQGLQFLFEYFSETQRNKGNFPGRFSGRQFSNSRSEMNVSTLELGDSALYLCASSLEGQGVGYTFGSGTRLTVV.

V and J are TRBV6-1 and TRBJ1-5. This CDR3 has 15 residues. The germline V gene has CDR1 MNHNS and CDR2 SASEGT. The CDR3 protein is CASSGGPRGGQPQHF.

This chain joins TRBV12-3 or TRBV12-4 and TRBJ2-5; TCRdb returns TRBD2, unconfirmable since there is no DNA. The CDR3 loop spans 15 amino acids. The chain's CDR3 is CASSPLAGGRETQYF.

This chain connects TRBV5-1 to TRBJ1-6. Germline V CDR1 and CDR2: SGHRS, YFSETQ. The CDR3 is 13 amino acids. The CDR3 protein is CASSRDSGSPLHF.

J is TRBJ2-7 and V is TRBV10-3; there is no DNA to check the TCRdb D call of TRBD1. CDR1 ENHRY and CDR2 SYGVKD come from the germline V gene. The CDR3 has 14 residues. The CDR3 loop reads CAISGAPGQGEQYF.

The rearrangement uses TRBV5-5 and TRBJ1-3; TCRdb outputs TRBD1, but without DNA this stays unchecked. The CDR3 consists of 15 residues. Germline V lookup: CDR1 SGHKS, CDR2 YYEKEE (reference sequence). The CDR3 sequence is CASGDYRGTGNTIYF.

The CDR3 sequence is CSAGSAGTRAETQYF. The gene calls are TRBV20-1 and TRBJ2-5. CDR1 is DFQATT, CDR2 SNEGSKA, per germline (reference sequence). The CDR3 sequence is 15 residues long.

The rearrangement links TRBV18 to TRBJ1-3; absent DNA, TCRdb's TRBD1 call cannot be checked. From germline, CDR1 is KGHSH and CDR2 LQKENI. The CDR3 runs to 16 residues. This CDR3 is CASSPDRENSGNTIYF.

The gene calls are TRBV5-1 and TRBJ2-2; with no DNA, the TCRdb D assignment of TRBD1 cannot be verified. The germline CDR1 and CDR2 sequences are SGHRS and YFSETQ. The CDR3 is 15 residues long. The CDR3 sequence: CASHRWDSNTGELFF.

The chain joins TRBV4-1 to TRBJ1-4; the D gene TCRdb calls, TRBD1, cannot be checked with no DNA. The CDR3 runs to 15 residues. Germline loops: CDR1 MGHRA, CDR2 YSYEKL. CDR3 sequence reads: CASSSAGSRREKLFF.

V and J are TRBV6-1 and TRBJ1-3. Germline CDR1 and CDR2: MNHNS and SASEGT. The CDR3 is 17 residues long. CDR3: CASSDFRQGRSGNTIYF.

The chain employs TRBV5-6 and TRBJ1-3; TCRdb outputs TRBD1, but without DNA this stays unchecked. The CDR3 covers 16 residues. Looked up from germline, CDR1 is SGHDT and CDR2 is YYEEEE. The CDR3 loop reads CASSLLGPPTGNTIYF.

The chain has TRBV11-3 and TRBJ2-3; the TCRdb D gene call, TRBD1, has no DNA to confirm it. The CDR3 covers 15 residues. From germline, CDR1 is SGHNT and CDR2 YENEEA. The CDR3 here is CASSLGLKGTDTQYF.

The chain carries TRBV14 and TRBJ2-5. The germline V gene has CDR1 SGHDN and CDR2 FVKESK. The CDR3 covers 16 residues. The CDR3 sequence is CASSQDSTVLQETQYF. The entire variable domain, with the rest obtained from reference TRBV14 and TRBJ2-5, is as follows: EAGVTQFPSHSVIEKGQTVTLRCDPISGHDNLYWYRRVMGKEIKFLLHFVKESKQDESGMPNNRFLAERTGGTYSTLKVQPAELEDSGVYFCASSQDSTVLQETQYFGPGTRLLVL.